The source of this TCR beta chain is a study of shared clonotypes between healthy human individuals. About the research overall: Each donor had three CD4 naive, three CD4 memory, two CD8 naive and one CD8 memory plate.

Of note for this clone: The sample has other DNA sequences that encode this CDR3 too.

V gave up 3 bases and J gave up 1 base, with 7 bases separating them. The length of the CDR3 is 13 residues. Germline V gene data show CDR1 as SGHRS and CDR2 as YFSETQ. The study ran the assay at deep level. Sequenced by immunoSEQ multiplex PCR; TCRdb stores in-frame clones only, minus some. The sample contains millions of clones, over 85% of which appear only once. This chain connects TRBV5-1 to TRBJ1-1; D is undetermined. The sequence derives from a man between 18 and 35 years old in good health. Sequenced material: naive CD4+ T cells sorted from blood. Specified subset: CD45RA+ positively selected. CDR3 in amino acids: CASSSGQNTEAFF. CDR3 bases: TGCGCCAGCAGCTCGGGCCAGAACACTGAAGCTTTCTTT.